A selection of T cell receptor beta chains follows, all from one sample in a study of blood T cell repertoires in COVID-19. Clones were read by immunoSEQ multiplex PCR, and TCRdb kept only the in-frame ones, dropping some. The sample lists more than 90,000 clones, around nine tenths occurring once. The specimen was peripheral blood. The origin of the receptors is a man aged 35 to 55 with acute or convalescent COVID-19. Both conserved end residues are part of each CDR3. The D gene is left open where the match is weak. Clone size appears in some rows only: once, few, many, or a class for an expanded clone.

D gene	V gene	clone size	J gene	CDR3 DNA	CDR3 protein
NA	TRBV11-3	NA	TRBJ2-2	TGTGCCAGCAGCCCACCGGGAATAGTGAACACCGGGGAGCTGTTTTTT	CASSPPGIVNTGELFF
NA	TRBV10-3	NA	TRBJ2-1	TGTGCCATCAGTGGTGGAGGAGGTCGAGAAGAGCAGTTCTTC	CAISGGGGREEQFF
NA	TRBV27	NA	TRBJ1-6	TGTGCCAGCAGTTTAAAGATTCAGTCAGGGCTCTATAATTCACCCCTCCACTTT	CASSLKIQSGLYNSPLHF
NA	TRBV7-6	NA	TRBJ1-4	TGTGCCAGCAGCTTAGAACCAGCAACTAATGAAAAACTGTTTTTT	CASSLEPATNEKLFF
NA	TRBV9	once	TRBJ1-1	TGTGCCAGCAGCTCGGCAGGGGCCCCGAACACTGAAGCTTTCTTT	CASSSAGAPNTEAFF
NA	TRBV12-3/TRBV12-4	NA	TRBJ1-1	TGTGCCAGCAGCTCAAGAGGGACTGAAGCTTTCTTT	CASSSRGTEAFF
NA	TRBV5-1	few	TRBJ2-7	TGCGCCAGCAGCAGCGGGACAACTTACGAGCAGTACTTC	CASSSGTTYEQYF
NA	TRBV11-2	NA	TRBJ2-3	TGTGCCAGCAGCTTTGGTCAGGGGACAGATACGCAGTATTTT	CASSFGQGTDTQYF
TRBD1	TRBV6-6	NA	TRBJ1-1	TGTGCCAGCAGTTCCTGGGACAGCCTCAACACTGAAGCTTTCTTT	CASSSWDSLNTEAFF
TRBD2	TRBV9	NA	TRBJ2-5	TGTGCCAGCAGCCCTGGGAGCGGGAGCCCCCAAGAGACCCAGTACTTC	CASSPGSGSPQETQYF
TRBD2	TRBV7-8	NA	TRBJ2-1	TGTGCCAGCAGCCCGATCTCTCGGGCGGGGGGAAACAATGAGCAGTTCTTC	CASSPISRAGGNNEQFF
NA	TRBV4-3	NA	TRBJ1-5	TGCGCCAGCAGCCAAGATCTTTTACAGCCCCAGCATTTT	CASSQDLLQPQHF
NA	TRBV30	NA	TRBJ1-5	TGTGCCTGGAGTGTACGGGGGGGTTTACAGCCCCAGCATTTT	CAWSVRGGLQPQHF
TRBD2	TRBV2	NA	TRBJ2-3	TGTGCCAGCAGGGCTTTAACGGCGCGGGAGGCGACAGATACGCAGTATTTT	CASRALTAREATDTQYF
NA	TRBV12-3/TRBV12-4	NA	TRBJ2-2	TGTGCCAGCAGCCCTACTCGGTCAGGGGAGCTGTTTTTT	CASSPTRSGELFF
NA	TRBV5-1	NA	TRBJ1-3	TGCGCCAGCAGCTTGGGTGGGAGAAACTCTGGAAACACCATATATTTT	CASSLGGRNSGNTIYF
TRBD2	TRBV5-1	NA	TRBJ2-1	TGCGCCAGCAGCTTGGTGGGTAGTGGAGCGGGGGCTAACCCGAATGAGCAGTTCTTC	CASSLVGSGAGANPNEQFF
NA	TRBV9	NA	TRBJ1-2	TGTGCCAGCAGCGTAGACAGCTATGGCTACACCTTC	CASSVDSYGYTF
NA	TRBV30	NA	TRBJ1-2	TGTGCCTGGAGTGTATCTTCGGGAGGCAACTATGGCTACACCTTC	CAWSVSSGGNYGYTF
TRBD2	TRBV3-1/TRBV3-2	NA	TRBJ2-7	TGTGCCAGCAGCCCGAGGACTAGCGGGGCCACCTCCTACGAGCAGTACTTC	CASSPRTSGATSYEQYF
NA	TRBV30	NA	TRBJ1-4	TGTGCCTGGAGTGTAAGGTCGCAGGGGCGCTGGTCTAATGAAAAACTGTTTTTT	CAWSVRSQGRWSNEKLFF
NA	TRBV14	NA	TRBJ2-5	TGTGCCAGCAGCCGAGTGTGGGAGACCCAGTACTTC	CASSRVWETQYF
NA	TRBV19	once	TRBJ1-2	TGTGCCAGTAGTATCGGCGGGGCAGCTAACTATGGCTACACCTTC	CASSIGGAANYGYTF
NA	TRBV5-1	NA	TRBJ1-1	TGCGCCAGCAGCTTGCAGGCGACAAACACTGAAGCTTTCTTT	CASSLQATNTEAFF
TRBD1	TRBV9	NA	TRBJ1-1	TGTGCCAGCAGCGTAGTAAGGGACAGGGGACTCGCTGAAGCTTTCTTT	CASSVVRDRGLAEAFF
NA	TRBV6-6	NA	TRBJ2-1	TGTGCCAGCAGTTACTCGCTACAGAGCTCCTACAATGAGCAGTTCTTC	CASSYSLQSSYNEQFF
TRBD1	TRBV6-5	NA	TRBJ1-2	TGTGCCAGCAGCCGATTCCGGGACAGGTCTCCAGTCGCCTTC	CASSRFRDRSPVAF
NA	TRBV19	NA	TRBJ1-5	TGTGCCAGTAGGAGGACAGATCAGCCCCAGCATTTT	CASRRTDQPQHF
TRBD1	TRBV19	NA	TRBJ1-5	TGTGCCAGTATCACTAGGACAGGGCCACCTAAGGCCCAGCATTTT	CASITRTGPPKAQHF
NA	TRBV7-2	NA	TRBJ1-5	TGTGCCAGCAGCTTAGCGCGAGGGCAGCCCCAGCATTTT	CASSLARGQPQHF
NA	TRBV4-1	NA	TRBJ2-3	TGCGCCAGCAGCCATGCAGGATCAGATACGCAGTATTTT	CASSHAGSDTQYF
NA	TRBV7-9	NA	TRBJ2-1	TGTGCCAGCAGCTCGGGACATCCAGGACACAATGAGCAGTTCTTC	CASSSGHPGHNEQFF
NA	TRBV19	NA	TRBJ1-1	TGTGCCAGTAGCAACCTGGAGGGGTCGGCTGAAGCTTTCTTT	CASSNLEGSAEAFF
TRBD2	TRBV6-1	NA	TRBJ2-1	TGTGCCAGCAGTGAATTAGCGGGAGTTTCGAATGAGCAGTTCTTC	CASSELAGVSNEQFF